The 18 T cell receptor beta chains presented below share a single source sample, sequenced in a study of cytomegalovirus exposure and HLA in healthy donors. With 60 Vbeta and 13 Jbeta primers, the PCR was carried out. TCRdb keeps only in-frame clones here, not all; method: immunoSEQ multiplex PCR. In all, the sample yields fewer than 150,000 clones. Sequencing was performed on PBMCs. Receptor source: a woman between 55 and 75 years old in good health and CMV-seronegative.

The chain combines TRBV4-2 with TRBJ2-7, with 9 bases identical to TRBD2. Trimming took 0 bases from V and 3 from J; bases not matched to a gene: 9. Germline assignment: CDR1 LGHNA and CDR2 YNFKEQ. CDR3 length: 17 amino acids. The CDR3 region is CASSQELGLAYHYEQYF. The CDR3 nucleotides read TGTGCCAGCAGCCAAGAGTTAGGACTAGCGTATCACTACGAGCAGTACTTC.

CDR3 in DNA: TGTGCCAGCTCACCTTCCATGGAAAAACTGTTTTTT. This gives the protein CASSPSMEKLFF. The V gene is TRBV18, the J gene TRBJ1-4; D call uncertain. Trimming took 3 bases from V and 8 from J, leaving 7 bases between them. The CDR3 loop spans 12 amino acids. The germline gives CDR1 KGHSH, CDR2 LQKENI.

This chain connects TRBV28 to TRBJ1-2; 9 bases line up with TRBD1. Unmatched junction bases numbered 13, after V lost 6 bases and J lost 5 bases. CDR3 length: 16 amino acids. Per germline, CDR1 MDHEN and CDR2 SYDVKM. The CDR3 protein is CASRRPGQGFIYGYTF. The CDR3 DNA reads TGTGCCAGCAGGAGACCGGGACAGGGTTTTATATATGGCTACACCTTC.

The rearrangement uses TRBV5-6 and TRBJ2-7, with D perhaps TRBD2 (5 bases). V lost 6 bases to trimming and J lost 4 bases, with 23 bases between them. The CDR3 loop spans 16 amino acids. Per the germline V gene, CDR1 is SGHDT and CDR2 is YYEEEE. CDR3 sequence reads: CASTHLAGWSDYEQYF. In DNA form, the CDR3 reads TGTGCCAGCACCCACCTTGCGGGCTGGTCGGATTACGAGCAGTACTTC.

The chain combines TRBV2 with TRBJ2-1, with TRBD2 identical over 13 bases. The CDR3 is made up of 19 amino acids. Germline V gives CDR1 SNHLY, CDR2 FYNNEI. Trimming removed 6 bases from V and 8 bases from J; junction bases left unmatched: 19. DNA for the CDR3: TGTGCCAGCAGCTTACTAGCGGGAGGGGTGCTATTGGCTGAGGATGAGCAGTTCTTC. It specifies CASSLLAGGVLLAEDEQFF. The variable domain in full, completed from reference TRBV2 and TRBJ2-1, reads EPEVTQTPSHQVTQMGQEVILRCVPISNHLYFYWYRQILGQKVEFLVSFYNNEISEKSEIFDDQFSVERPDGSNFTLKIRSTKLEDSAMYFCASSLLAGGVLLAEDEQFFGPGTRLTVL.

The J gene is TRBJ1-6, the V gene TRBV2, with TRBD1 identical over 9 bases. V shed 4 bases, J shed 8 bases, and the junction held 3 bases outside the gene matches. Germline V gene lookup returns CDR1 SNHLY and CDR2 FYNNEI. CDR3 length: 14 residues. CDR3 DNA sequence: TGTGCCAGCAGTGTACAGGGGGCTTATTCACCCCTCCACTTT. Amino acids: CASSVQGAYSPLHF.

The chain uses TRBV11-1 and TRBJ2-1; 15 positions match TRBD2. Germline CDR1 and CDR2: SGHAT and FQDESV (reference sequence). V dropped 5 bases and J dropped 4; count of bases not matched to a gene: 9. There are 18 residues in the CDR3. The CDR3 DNA reads as TGTGCCAGCAGCATAGGACTAGCGGGGGGGTCTACGTACAATGAGCAGTTCTTC. This encodes CASSIGLAGGSTYNEQFF.

The chain uses TRBV6-1 and TRBJ2-7, with D perhaps TRBD1 (6 bases). The V gene lost 4 bases and the J gene lost 6 bases, with 19 bases spanning the gap. In germline, CDR1 is MNHNS, CDR2 SASEGT. The CDR3 contains 15 residues. CDR3 protein: CASSGGGWYGTEQYF. The DNA of the CDR3 is TGTGCCAGCAGTGGAGGGGGATGGTACGGGACCGAGCAGTACTTC.

This chain links TRBV5-6 with TRBJ2-1; D perhaps matches TRBD1 (6 bases). V was cut by 4 bases and J by 0 bases, with 17 bases left in between. This CDR3 is built from 17 residues. The germline V gene has CDR1 SGHDT and CDR2 YYEEEE. This CDR3 is CASSLRTVQSSYNEQFF. The CDR3, as DNA: TGTGCCAGCAGCCTTCGGACAGTCCAAAGCTCCTACAATGAGCAGTTCTTC.

This chain joins TRBV7-9 and TRBJ1-1; no definite D call. The germline CDR1 and CDR2 sequences are SEHNR and FQNEAQ (reference sequence). This CDR3 is built from 15 residues. V was shortened by 5 bases and J by 1 base, with 14 bases between the two germline ends. The CDR3 DNA reads TGTGCCAGCAGCATAATCTGGGAGGCGAACACTGAAGCTTTCTTT. Translated: CASSIIWEANTEAFF.

The chain uses TRBV28 and TRBJ2-3; 10 positions agree with TRBD1. This CDR3 is 17 amino acids long. In germline, CDR1 is MDHEN, CDR2 SYDVKM. Trimming cost V 4 bases and J 6 bases; bases outside gene matches: 13. Here the CDR3 DNA reads TGTGCCAGCAGTTACTATCCCCGGGGACAGGGGTACGATACGCAGTATTTT. Translating gives CASSYYPRGQGYDTQYF.

The J gene is TRBJ1-1, the V gene TRBV7-8; maybe TRBD1 (5 bases). The CDR3 totals 13 residues. The V end lost 0 bases, the J end lost 7 bases, and 9 bases lay between the germline ends. Germline V CDR1 and CDR2: SGHVS, FQNEAQ. CDR3 DNA sequence: TGTGCCAGCAGCTTAGCCGGGGGGGGTGAAGCTTTCTTT. Translated: CASSLAGGGEAFF. The full variable domain, its missing parts supplied by reference TRBV7-8 and TRBJ1-1, is GAGVSQSPRYKVAKRGQDVALRCDPISGHVSLFWYQQALGQGPEFLTYFQNEAQLDKSGLPSDRFFAERPEGSVSTLKIQRTQQEDSAVYLCASSLAGGGEAFFGQGTRLTVV.

This rearrangement joins TRBV7-6 to TRBJ2-5; perhaps TRBD1 as D (5 bases). The germline V gene has CDR1 SGHVS and CDR2 FNYEAQ. The CDR3 has 12 residues. V was cut by 5 bases and J by 1 base, with 5 bases left in between. The CDR3 DNA reads as TGTGCCAGCAGCAGGGGCCAAGAGACCCAGTACTTC. The encoded protein is CASSRGQETQYF.

V and J are TRBV6-1 and TRBJ2-7; D perhaps matches TRBD2 (5 bases). This CDR3 comprises 14 residues. Germline CDR1 and CDR2: MNHNS and SASEGT. The V and J ends lost 4 bases and 0 bases respectively, with 10 bases between them. CDR3 loop: CASSGLGSSYEQYF. The CDR3 nucleotides read TGTGCCAGCAGTGGGCTGGGGAGCTCCTACGAGCAGTACTTC.

The chain carries TRBV30 and TRBJ2-1, with D tentatively TRBD1 (6 bases). The V end lost 5 bases, the J end lost 7 bases, and 15 bases lay between the germline ends. CDR3 length: 13 amino acids. Germline assignment: CDR1 GTSNPN and CDR2 SVGIG (reference sequence). Written as DNA, the CDR3 is TGTGCCTGGGTTAGCAGGGGAAGGAATGAGCAGTTCTTC. Protein: CAWVSRGRNEQFF.

CDR3 nucleotides: TGTGCCAGCAGCTTAAGGGGCGGAACGGCTACTAATGAAAAACTGTTTTTT. This gives the protein CASSLRGGTATNEKLFF. The chain links TRBV7-6 to TRBJ1-4, with a tentative D call TRBD1 (5 bases). From germline, CDR1 is SGHVS and CDR2 FNYEAQ. This CDR3 is built from 17 residues. V lost 2 bases, J lost 2 bases, and 15 bases lay in between. The whole variable domain, filled in from reference TRBV7-6 and TRBJ1-4, reads GAGVSQSPRYKVTKRGQDVALRCDPISGHVSLYWYRQALGQGPEFLTYFNYEAQQDKSGLPNDRFSAERPEGSISTLTIQRTEQRDSAMYRCASSLRGGTATNEKLFFGSGTQLSVL.

The chain carries TRBV28 and TRBJ2-7, with D possibly being TRBD2 (6 bases). The CDR3 is 14 residues long. From germline, CDR1 is MDHEN and CDR2 SYDVKM. Trimming left V 7 bases short and J 0 bases short, with 13 bases between. The CDR3 sequence is CASTPGASSYEQYF. Here the CDR3 DNA reads TGTGCCAGCACCCCGGGAGCCAGCTCCTACGAGCAGTACTTC.

The chain is built from TRBV5-1 and TRBJ1-1; D is ambiguous. This CDR3 has 14 amino acids. V was trimmed by 4 bases and J by 1 base, leaving 11 bases between them. Germline CDR1 is SGHRS and CDR2 is YFSETQ. The CDR3 DNA reads TGCGCCAGCAGCACCCCCGGGAGGAACACTGAAGCTTTCTTT. Translation gives CASSTPGRNTEAFF.